This T cell receptor (beta chain) appears in the sequencing data of a study of T-cell reconstitution after alpha-beta-depleted transplantation in children. Preparation of the TCRbeta library was carried out with unique molecular identifiers. TCRdb called the PCR reads again in MiXCR, with one record for every CDR3 protein. The sample carries hundreds of thousands of distinct CDR3 sequences, 11% recorded once. The CDR3 totals 14 residues. V shed 1 base and J shed 4 bases, with 11 bases lying between them. In germline, CDR1 is LGHDT, CDR2 YNNKEL (reference sequence). Regarding the study as a whole: Recipient T cells and thymic progenitors that survived gave rise to the high TCRbeta diversity observed at day 60 in some patients.

This clonotype was observed a handful of times. Its target is unknown. The origin of this receptor is a male patient aged 2 to 9 who had a stem cell transplant for chronic granulomatous disease, so the T cells may come from the graft donor. This chain connects TRBV3-1 to TRBJ2-7; the D is unclear. The sample in question was peripheral blood, obtained 180 days after TCRalphabeta/CD19-depleted stem cell transplant. CDR3 DNA sequence: TGTGCCAGCAGCCAAGGGCCGCGGCAGTACGAGCAGTACTTC. Protein product: CASSQGPRQYEQYF.